This record concerns one T cell receptor (beta chain) sequence. The specificity of this receptor is unknown. Base qualities are not provided; no much larger clone lies one nucleotide away. Library preparation was by the immunoSEQ multiplex PCR assay. In its TCRdb copy, this immuneACCESS table keeps in-frame sequences only and misses some clones. Where compared with another copy, unresolved V genes explain less than half of these, and the others have no known cause. This sample has 9,000 or so clones in its table, and 80% to 90% of those were observed once. 2% to 3% of the sample is in the top ten clones. Samples came from patients with Merkel cell carcinoma. This entry belongs to a study of T cells and Merkel cell carcinoma outcomes (TCRdb year 2020). Looking at the study overall: The study examined the tumor T-cell repertoire together with T-cell density as predictors of clinical outcome in patients with Merkel cell carcinoma. General findings and caveats noted by the study authors: The combination of T-cell repertoire features and T-cell density was reported to predict clinical outcomes in patients with Merkel cell carcinoma.

From the cysteine through the phenylalanine, the CDR3 covers 11 amino acids. Of all the DNA, just the CDR3 is kept, 33 bases in frame from base 1. V is cut by 6 bases and J by 2 bases, and the space between the germline ends is 4 bases. CDR1 is given as MNHEY and CDR2 as SVGAGI, both from the germline V gene. Material: tumor tissue from Merkel cell carcinoma. This sequence originates from a human donor with Merkel cell carcinoma. The chain is made from TRBV6-5 and TRBJ2-5, with no reliable assignment of the D segment. This receptor carries the CDR3 CASRYQETQYF. Read as DNA, the sequence is TGTGCCAGCAGATATCAAGAGACCCAGTACTTC.